The 5 T cell receptor beta chains given below trace back to one sample, sequenced in a study of blood T cell repertoires in COVID-19. Assay used: immunoSEQ multiplex PCR; TCRdb lists only in-frame clones, some missing. Here the sample spans some 130,000 clones, about 88% being singletons. Sequences were obtained from peripheral blood. These receptor sequences come from a woman older than 75 with acute or convalescent COVID-19.

The chain uses TRBV7-2 and TRBJ2-2; D is perhaps TRBD1 (6 bases). Per the germline V gene, CDR1 is SGHTA and CDR2 is FQGNSA. Trimming took off 3 bases at V and 6 bases at J, with 17 bases between the two ends. This CDR3 is built from 16 residues. The CDR3 DNA reads TGTGCCAGCAGCTTTGGGGGCGGTAGGACCGCCGGGGAGCTGTTTTTT. Residues: CASSFGGGRTAGELFF.

This rearrangement joins TRBV7-2 to TRBJ2-5; TRBD1 is a possible D gene (6 bases). The CDR3 runs 12 residues. V shed 7 bases and J shed 9 bases, with 15 bases lying between them. Germline V lookup: CDR1 SGHTA, CDR2 FQGNSA. The DNA of the CDR3 is TGTGCCAGCACCGGACAGCTCTCGGCCCAGTACTTC. This encodes CASTGQLSAQYF. Combining the CDR3 with reference TRBV7-2 and TRBJ2-5 gives the whole variable domain GAGVSQSPSNKVTEKGKDVELRCDPISGHTALYWYRQSLGQGLEFLIYFQGNSAPDKSGLPSDRFSAERTGGSVSTLTIQRTQQEDSAVYLCASTGQLSAQYFGPGTRLLVL.

This chain uses TRBV7-9 with TRBJ2-1, with TRBD2 matching over 12 bases. CDR1 and CDR2 from the germline V gene are SEHNR and FQNEAQ (reference sequence). The CDR3 has 15 residues. Trimming removed 9 bases from V and 7 bases from J; junction bases left unmatched: 10. CDR3 bases: TGTGCCAGTCAGTGGGCTGGGACTAGCGGGAATGAGCAGTTCTTC. It is translated as CASQWAGTSGNEQFF. Together with reference TRBV7-9 and TRBJ2-1, the CDR3 gives the full variable domain: DTGVSQNPRHKITKRGQNVTFRCDPISEHNRLYWYRQTLGQGPEFLTYFQNEAQLEKSRLLSDRFSAERPKGSFSTLEIQRTEQGDSAMYLCASQWAGTSGNEQFFGPGTRLTVL.

The CDR3 sequence is CASSPTGSLGTDTQYF. The DNA of the CDR3 is TGTGCCAGTAGCCCTACAGGGTCCCTTGGCACAGATACGCAGTATTTT. The gene calls are TRBV19 and TRBJ2-3; possible D gene TRBD1, 6 bases. This CDR3 comprises 16 residues. Germline V gene lookup returns CDR1 LNHDA and CDR2 SQIVND (reference sequence). Trimming left V 6 bases short and J 1 base short, with 17 bases between.

The chain combines TRBV19 with TRBJ1-3; no reliable D call. The CDR3 extends over 14 amino acids. Deletions cut 3 bases from V and 1 base from J, with 7 bases between. Germline V CDR1 and CDR2: LNHDA, SQIVND (reference sequence). CDR3 in amino acids: CASSIGGSGNTIYF. The CDR3 nucleotides read TGTGCCAGTAGTATTGGCGGGTCTGGAAACACCATATATTTT.